This entry describes one T cell receptor beta chain. The target of this receptor is not known. No base qualities exist here, and no much larger clone lies one base off it. Libraries were constructed by the immunoSEQ multiplex PCR assay. Entries here come from immuneACCESS through TCRdb and include only in-frame sequences with V and J called. Some clones fail to appear in such tables; in the studies checked, an unresolved V gene covers under half of the shortfall, and the cause of the remainder is unknown. The sample table shows tens of thousands of clones, and 65% to 80% are seen once. Of the sample, roughly 5.1% falls within the top ten clones. The entry originates in a study of chemoradiotherapy in HPV16-positive cancers (dated by TCRdb to between 2022 and 2023). Regarding the study in general: Functional T-cell assays on cells from two HPV16-positive patients defined candidate HPV-specific T-cell clones and common TCR motifs. Whether T-cell immunity against the HPV oncoproteins E6 and E7 changes during chemoradiotherapy and whether survival is affected by this immunity were examined in the study. TCR repertoires from over 75 patients with HPV-related cancers were then used to track the candidate HPV-specific TCRs and motifs.

CDR3 length: 16 amino acids, cysteine to phenylalanine. Of the read, only the CDR3 DNA is kept; its 48 bases are in frame from base 1. For CDR1 and CDR2, the germline V gene lists KGHSH and LQKENI. V gives up 3 bases and J gives up 0 bases, and the segment between their germline ends measures 12 bases. Repertoires were sampled repeatedly over the course of chemoradiotherapy so that clonal expansion in the tumor microenvironment could be followed. Overall study results and their limits: In HPV16-positive patients, expansion of HPV-responsive T cells during chemoradiotherapy was found to be associated with improved recurrence-free survival. Expansion of candidate HPV-specific clones and E7-related TCR motifs was observed in the tumor microenvironment during treatment, whereas no such expansion was observed for non-HPV-specific T cells. Only two HPV16-positive patients were used to derive the functional definition of HPV-specific T cells, and the survival association was reported for HPV16-positive patients.

Sample: blood, taken from a patient who underwent chemoradiotherapy. The rearrangement combines TRBV18 with TRBJ1-3, and possibly TRBD1, on 6 matching bases. The clonotype comes from a human donor with HPV-associated anogenital cancer. The DNA sequence reads TGTGCCAGCTCACCTATGACAGGCTCCTCTGGAAACACCATATATTTT. Its coded protein is CASSPMTGSSGNTIYF.